The 9 T cell receptor beta chains listed next were all sequenced from one sample in a study of T cells after yellow fever vaccination. TCRdb re-called the 5' RACE reads with MiXCR, one entry per CDR3 protein. This sample has roughly 240,000 distinct CDR3 sequences, with roughly 6.3% found just once. The source material was CD4+ T cells sorted from PBMCs, sampled on the day of the yellow fever booster vaccination. These receptors were taken from a man aged 25-45 years who received the YFV17D yellow fever vaccine.

The chain uses TRBV5-5 and TRBJ2-2; D possibly corresponds to TRBD1 (5 bases). Trimming left V 3 bases short and J 7 bases short, with 16 bases between. Germline assignment: CDR1 SGHKS and CDR2 YYEKEE (reference sequence). The CDR3 is 15 amino acids. CDR3 DNA sequence: TGTGCCAGCAGCTCGCACGACAGTTCCTACGGGGAGCTGTTTTTT. This encodes CASSSHDSSYGELFF.

Only a few counts were recorded for this clonotype. The V and J genes are TRBV12-3 or TRBV12-4 and TRBJ1-2, with 10 bases lining up with TRBD1. The CDR3 is 14 residues long. V shed 8 bases and J 7 bases; nucleotides not matched to a gene: 10. CDR3 coding DNA: TGTGCCAGCGGCCCTCTGACAGGGGGCTCTGGCTACACCTTC. Translated, it gives CASGPLTGGSGYTF.

As regards this clonotype: This may come from a read error, since a much larger clone is one base off. V and J are TRBV12-3 or TRBV12-4 and TRBJ1-4; TRBD1 might be the D (6 bases). The CDR3 has 13 amino acids. V was pared by 5 bases and J by 8 bases, with 12 bases between. The CDR3 here is CASSRAGAEKLFF. In nucleotides, the CDR3 is TGTGCCAGCAGTAGGGCAGGGGCAGAAAAACTGTTTTTT.

This clonotype was recorded a few times. The chain has TRBV5-1 and TRBJ2-7; a weak D match, TRBD1 (6 bases). Germline V gene data show CDR1 as SGHRS and CDR2 as YFSETQ. The CDR3 is made up of 13 amino acids. Trimming removed 6 bases at V and 0 bases at J, with 10 bases between. In nucleotides, the CDR3 is TGCGCCAGCAACCGGGACAACTCCTACGAGCAGTACTTC. It codes for CASNRDNSYEQYF.

This clonotype came up a few times. The genes are TRBV20-1 and TRBJ2-7; D perhaps matches TRBD2 (6 bases). CDR1 and CDR2 from the germline V gene are DFQATT and SNEGSKA (reference sequence). V was shortened by 3 bases and J by 7 bases, with 13 bases between the two germline ends. This CDR3 has 12 residues. The CDR3 DNA reads TGCAGTGCTAGGACTAGTCCGGTTGAGCAGTACTTC. Translating it yields CSARTSPVEQYF.

There are a few counts of this clonotype. V and J are TRBV20-1 and TRBJ2-2; 12 nucleotides agree with TRBD2. This CDR3 comprises 16 residues. V lost 5 bases to trimming and J lost 5 bases; unmatched junction nucleotides: 9. Germline CDR1 DFQATT, CDR2 SNEGSKA (reference sequence). DNA for the CDR3: TGCAGTGCTCCAGAGACTAGCGGGAGTTGGACCGGGGAGCTGTTTTTT. It specifies CSAPETSGSWTGELFF.

In its sample, this clonotype was seen many times. The rearrangement links TRBV20-1 to TRBJ2-5; TRBD1 aligns across 7 bases. CDR3 length: 12 amino acids. Germline V gene data show CDR1 as DFQATT and CDR2 as SNEGSKA (reference sequence). Trimming at V came to 4 bases and at J to 4 bases, leaving 3 bases not matched to a gene. The CDR3 DNA sequence: TGCAGTGCTAAGACAGGGCGAGAGACCCAGTACTTC. The encoded protein is CSAKTGRETQYF.

The chain employs TRBV7-2 and TRBJ2-2; D not resolved. The CDR3 totals 13 residues. With 5 bases removed from V and 6 bases from J, the gap between germline ends came to 10 bases. From germline, CDR1 is SGHTA and CDR2 FQGNSA. CDR3: CASSGNGAGELFF. As DNA, the CDR3 is TGTGCCAGCAGCGGCAATGGGGCCGGGGAGCTGTTTTTT.

This clonotype was seen a handful of times. The chain combines TRBV18 with TRBJ2-3, with TRBD2 matching 7 bases. With V trimmed by 1 base and J by 1 base, 2 bases remained unmatched. Germline V gene data show CDR1 as KGHSH and CDR2 as LQKENI. CDR3 size: 15 residues. The CDR3 region has the DNA TGTGCCAGCTCACCACGGCTAGCGGGCACAGATACGCAGTATTTT. This gives the protein CASSPRLAGTDTQYF.